The 17 T cell receptor beta chains given below trace back to one sample, sequenced in a study of PD-1 blockade in classical Hodgkin lymphoma. Each patient's relapse followed autologous stem cell transplantation, and brentuximab vedotin exposure varied. The protocol was immunoSEQ multiplex PCR, while the TCRdb copy is restricted to in-frame clones and leaves out a portion. The data show about 37,000 clones, 76% seen once. The source material was peripheral blood mononuclear cells (PBMCs), sampled before the second cycle of nivolumab. The origin of the receptors is a human donor with classical Hodgkin lymphoma.

The CDR3 DNA is TGTGCCAGCAGTGCTTTCCTCGGGGCACAAGAGCAGTTCTTC. The encoded protein is CASSAFLGAQEQFF. This chain joins TRBV2 and TRBJ2-1; D assignment may be TRBD1 or TRBD2 (5 bases each). The V and J ends lost 4 bases and 10 bases respectively, with 17 bases between them. CDR3 length equals 14 residues. Germline CDR1 SNHLY, CDR2 FYNNEI.

The chain combines TRBV6-5 with TRBJ1-1; no clear D gene. Germline V gene sequence: CDR1 MNHEY, CDR2 SVGAGI. V was trimmed by 2 bases and J by 0 bases, leaving 7 bases between them. CDR3 length: 14 residues. The CDR3 bases are TGTGCCAGCAGTTACGTAGGTTTGAACACTGAAGCTTTCTTT. Protein: CASSYVGLNTEAFF.

The rearrangement joins TRBV5-1 to TRBJ1-1, with D perhaps matching TRBD1 (5 bases). CDR1 and CDR2 from the germline V gene are SGHRS and YFSETQ. The CDR3 is made up of 15 amino acids. Trimming shortened V by 0 bases and J by 1 base, and 10 bases separated the two germline ends. CDR3 protein: CASSLAPGENTEAFF. The CDR3 DNA reads as TGCGCCAGCAGCTTGGCCCCGGGGGAGAACACTGAAGCTTTCTTT.

J is TRBJ1-2 and V is TRBV4-1; D gene ambiguous. The CDR3 totals 17 residues. V was cut by 7 bases and J by 0 bases, with 21 bases left in between. Germline-derived CDR1 and CDR2 are MGHRA and YSYEKL. CDR3 bases: TGCGCCAGCACCCCAAGATCAGTAGGCGCTACTAACTATGGCTACACCTTC. Translated, it gives CASTPRSVGATNYGYTF.

The V and J genes are TRBV7-9 and TRBJ2-7, with TRBD2 as a possible D gene (5 bases). Looked up from germline, CDR1 is SEHNR and CDR2 is FQNEAQ (reference sequence). The CDR3 is made up of 14 amino acids. Trimming took 5 bases from V and 2 from J, leaving 13 bases between them. This CDR3 reads CASSPSSGTYEQYF. In DNA form, the CDR3 reads TGTGCCAGCAGCCCTTCCTCGGGAACCTACGAGCAGTACTTC.

The rearrangement joins TRBV18 to TRBJ2-7; D not resolved. Looked up from germline, CDR1 is KGHSH and CDR2 is LQKENI. Trimming cost V 3 bases and J 1 base, with 7 bases left between them. This CDR3 spans 13 amino acids. The CDR3 loop is CASSPAPSYEQYF. The CDR3 DNA reads TGTGCCAGCTCACCCGCTCCATCCTACGAGCAGTACTTC. Full variable domain (remainder filled in from reference TRBV18 and TRBJ2-7): NAGVMQNPRHLVRRRGQEARLRCSPMKGHSHVYWYRQLPEEGLKFMVYLQKENIIDESGMPKERFSAEFPKEGPSILRIQQVVRGDSAAYFCASSPAPSYEQYFGPGTRLTVT.

The chain uses TRBV21-1 and TRBJ2-3; TRBD2 is the table's D call and was not checked against the DNA. TRBV21-1 is an annotated pseudogene. The CDR3 sequence is 16 residues long. This CDR3 is CASSKDGAGRTDTQYF. The DNA for the CDR3 is TGTGCCAGCAGCAAGGATGGTGCGGGACGCACAGATACGCAGTATTTT.

This rearrangement joins TRBV5-1 to TRBJ1-3; D is unclear. The V and J ends lost 0 bases and 7 bases respectively, with 8 bases between them. This CDR3 region has 13 residues. Germline-derived CDR1 and CDR2 are SGHRS and YFSETQ. For the CDR3, the DNA is TGCGCCAGCAGCTTGGGGACGGGGAACACCATATATTTT. Encoded protein: CASSLGTGNTIYF.

The gene calls are TRBV6-6 and TRBJ2-7; 11 bases agree with TRBD1. Trimming took 6 bases from V and 2 from J; bases not matched to a gene: 9. Germline-derived CDR1 and CDR2 are MNHNY and SVGAGI (reference sequence). The CDR3 spans 16 residues. Here the CDR3 reads CASSSNPGQGAYEQYF. DNA of the CDR3: TGTGCCAGCAGCTCTAATCCGGGACAGGGGGCCTACGAGCAGTACTTC.

This clone has a single count. V and J are TRBV9 and TRBJ2-7; D is possibly TRBD2 (5 bases). Germline V gene data show CDR1 as SGDLS and CDR2 as YYNGEE. CDR3 size: 15 residues. V was cut by 4 bases and J by 3 bases, with 17 bases left in between. CDR3 amino acids: CASSPGPGGGYEQYF. CDR3 DNA sequence: TGTGCCAGCAGCCCCGGACCTGGCGGAGGCTACGAGCAGTACTTC.

As regards this clone: The same CDR3 also results from other DNA sequences found in this sample. The rearrangement links TRBV19 to TRBJ1-4, with 7 positions matching TRBD1. There are 15 residues in the CDR3. Per germline, CDR1 LNHDA and CDR2 SQIVND (reference sequence). The V and J ends lost 5 bases and 2 bases, in that order; junction bases with no gene match: 5. This CDR3 is CASSPGTATNEKLFF. In DNA form, the CDR3 reads TGTGCCAGTAGTCCCGGGACAGCCACTAATGAAAAACTGTTTTTT.

V is TRBV28 and J is TRBJ2-7; the D gene is possibly TRBD1 (6 bases). The CDR3 length is 15 residues. Germline CDR1 MDHEN, CDR2 SYDVKM. V shed 5 bases and J shed 6 bases, with 20 bases lying between them. The CDR3 here is CASSVRGTRSREQYF. CDR3 bases: TGTGCCAGCAGTGTCAGGGGTACCCGCTCTCGCGAGCAGTACTTC.

This clone appeared a few times. V gene TRBV27 combines with J gene TRBJ2-1; 11 positions agree with TRBD2. Germline V gene data show CDR1 as MNHEY and CDR2 as SMNVEV (reference sequence). With 6 bases clipped from V and 7 bases from J, the junction kept 8 bases outside the gene matches. This CDR3 region has 15 residues. The CDR3 DNA is TGTGCCAGCAGCTATAGCGGGGGGGCTTGGAATGAGCAGTTCTTC. Translation gives CASSYSGGAWNEQFF.

The V and J genes are TRBV9 and TRBJ1-4; weak D call: TRBD1 (6 bases). This CDR3 has 15 residues. CDR1 is SGDLS and CDR2 is YYNGEE in the germline V gene. The V end was cut by 0 bases, the J end by 6 bases, with 12 bases between. CDR3 sequence: CASSVGEGGHEKLFF. The CDR3 coding sequence is TGTGCCAGCAGCGTAGGGGAGGGGGGTCATGAAAAACTGTTTTTT.

The chain recombines TRBV7-2 with TRBJ1-1, with TRBD1 as a possible D gene (6 bases). The CDR3 is 15 amino acids. Germline V CDR1 and CDR2: SGHTA, FQGNSA. Trimming took off 3 bases at V and 0 bases at J, with 11 bases between the two ends. CDR3 sequence (DNA): TGTGCCAGCAGCTTCACACAGGGTTTGAACACTGAAGCTTTCTTT. The encoded protein is CASSFTQGLNTEAFF.

The rearrangement links TRBV5-1 to TRBJ2-2, with TRBD1 as a possible D gene (6 bases). Germline V lookup: CDR1 SGHRS, CDR2 YFSETQ. The CDR3 is 15 residues long. Between the trimmed V and J ends, which lost 5 bases and 5 bases, there was a span of 16 bases. CDR3 amino acids: CASSPVGGRTGELFF. In nucleotides, the CDR3 is TGCGCCAGCAGTCCTGTTGGGGGCCGGACCGGGGAGCTGTTTTTT.

The chain uses TRBV19 and TRBJ2-3; a weak D match, TRBD1 (7 bases). Germline assignment: CDR1 LNHDA and CDR2 SQIVND (reference sequence). The ends were cut back, 6 bases at V and 4 bases at J, with 17 bases in the middle. The CDR3 runs 15 residues. The CDR3 DNA reads TGTGCCAGTAGAGGAGGGGGACAGATCGCAGATACGCAGTATTTT. It codes for CASRGGGQIADTQYF. Using reference TRBV19 and TRBJ2-3 for the parts outside the CDR3, the full variable domain is DGGITQSPKYLFRKEGQNVTLSCEQNLNHDAMYWYRQDPGQGLRLIYYSQIVNDFQKGDIAEGYSVSREKKESFPLTVTSAQKNPTAFYLCASRGGGQIADTQYFGPGTRLTVL.